The 5 T cell receptor beta chains given below trace back to one sample, sequenced in a study of cytomegalovirus exposure and HLA in healthy donors. The study ran its PCR with 60 Vbeta and 13 Jbeta primers. Sequencing was performed with immunoSEQ multiplex PCR; in TCRdb, only in-frame clones are kept and a portion is missing. This table has about 120,000 clones, 6.5% to 9.5% appearing once. The sample taken for sequencing was PBMCs. These receptor sequences come from a woman between 35 and 50 years old in good health and CMV-seropositive.

The chain couples TRBV16 to TRBJ1-6; unclear D gene. V gave up 0 bases and J gave up 10 bases, with 7 bases separating them. Germline V gene lookup returns CDR1 KGHSY and CDR2 FQNENV. This CDR3 has 13 amino acids. Written as DNA, the CDR3 is TGTGCCAGCAGCCAATCGGCCGTCTCACCCCTCCACTTT. Residues: CASSQSAVSPLHF.

This clone was observed a handful of times. V usage is TRBV7-2 and J usage is TRBJ2-7, with TRBD1 identical over 10 bases. Germline values: CDR1 SGHTA, CDR2 FQGNSA. The CDR3 is 14 amino acids. V trimming: 4 bases; J trimming: 2 bases; junction bases outside the gene matches: 2. The chain's CDR3 is CASSYGTGAYEQYF. The CDR3 DNA is TGTGCCAGCAGCTATGGGACAGGGGCCTACGAGCAGTACTTC. Looking up the rest from reference TRBV7-2 and TRBJ2-7 gives the full variable domain: GAGVSQSPSNKVTEKGKDVELRCDPISGHTALYWYRQSLGQGLEFLIYFQGNSAPDKSGLPSDRFSAERTGGSVSTLTIQRTQQEDSAVYLCASSYGTGAYEQYFGPGTRLTVT.

This clone was detected only a few times. The J gene is TRBJ1-2, the V gene TRBV10-3; D remains ambiguous. CDR3 length: 13 residues. The V end was cut by 7 bases, the J end by 4 bases, with 13 bases between. Germline V gene lookup returns CDR1 ENHRY and CDR2 SYGVKD. As DNA, the CDR3 is TGTGCCATCACGCCGGAGAACCTCTATGGCTACACCTTC. Translating it yields CAITPENLYGYTF.

There are many counts of this clone. The chain couples TRBV5-6 to TRBJ1-4; D remains unclear. The CDR3 has 14 residues. Germline loops: CDR1 SGHDT, CDR2 YYEEEE. Trimming left V 3 bases short and J 7 bases short, with 13 bases between. This CDR3 is CASSSGKGIEKLFF. In DNA, the CDR3 is TGTGCCAGCAGCTCGGGGAAAGGAATTGAAAAACTGTTTTTT.

CDR3 coding DNA: TGTGCCACCAGCAGAGATAGACAGGGCCCCTTCAATCAGCCCCAGCATTTT. This gives the protein CATSRDRQGPFNQPQHF. The gene calls are TRBV15 and TRBJ1-5, with 7 bases that match TRBD1. Germline CDR1 and CDR2: LNHNV and YYDKDF (reference sequence). There are 17 residues in the CDR3. V lost 0 bases to trimming and J lost 3 bases; unmatched junction nucleotides: 8.